The sequence of this T cell receptor beta chain was determined in a study of cytomegalovirus exposure and HLA in healthy donors. Study outcomes and limitations: A later analysis found most CMV-associated TCR beta chains apparently HLA-restricted. Some segments of the V type, notably TRBV6-2 and TRBV6-3, were excluded as indistinguishable.

This clone is a singleton in its sample. The target antigen is unknown. The PCR contained 60 Vbeta and 13 Jbeta primers. TCRdb's table, derived via immunoSEQ multiplex PCR, lists solely in-frame clones and lacks some. This sample has about 72,000 clones, with around 82% found just once. Germline CDR1 is SGHDN and CDR2 is FVKESK. The CDR3 spans 16 residues. Between the trimmed V and J ends, which lost 4 bases and 2 bases, there was a span of 15 bases. The clonotype was recovered from a man aged 18 to 29 in good health and CMV-seronegative. Sequences were obtained from PBMCs. This chain joins TRBV14 and TRBJ1-3; D perhaps matches TRBD1 (6 bases). The CDR3 bases are TGTGCCAGCAGCCTGGGGGCCGCGGGGGCTGGAAACACCATATATTTT. This gives the protein CASSLGAAGAGNTIYF.